A selection of T cell receptor beta chains follows, all from one sample in a study of beta chain features in type 1 diabetes. Clones were sequenced by immunoSEQ multiplex PCR, and TCRdb holds only the in-frame ones, with some missing. The repertoire has hundreds of thousands of clones, about a tenth of them found once; the top ten carry around 0.015%. Material for sequencing was naive CD4+ T cells from blood. The receptors were gathered from a young man with type 1 diabetes. CDR3s include the opening cysteine and the closing phenylalanine or tryptophan. D genes are given only for firm matches. The listing skips clone size in some rows; elsewhere it reads once, few, many or a size class.

>TRBV18|few|TRBJ2-6|NA
CASSLDGNSGANVLTF
TGTGCCAGCTCACTAGACGGGAACTCTGGGGCCAACGTCCTGACTTTC
>TRBV6-1|few|TRBJ2-5|TRBD1
CASTPGGIGAQYF
TGTGCCAGCACACCAGGGGGTATCGGGGCCCAGTACTTC
>TRBV5-8|few|TRBJ1-1|NA
CASSFQGNTEAFF
TGTGCCAGCAGCTTCCAGGGGAACACTGAAGCTTTCTTT
>TRBV6-1|NA|TRBJ2-7|NA
CASSESSYEQYF
TGTGCCAGCAGTGAGAGCTCCTACGAGCAGTACTTC
>TRBV5-1|NA|TRBJ2-7|NA
CASSLASSGYEQYF
TGCGCCAGCAGCTTGGCGTCTTCGGGTTACGAGCAGTACTTC
>TRBV6-6|NA|TRBJ1-5|NA
CASSSPTSYSNQPQHF
TGTGCCAGCAGTTCTCCGACATCCTACAGCAATCAGCCCCAGCATTTT
>TRBV18|NA|TRBJ1-4|NA
CASSPDRKLFF
TGTGCCAGCTCACCAGACAGAAAACTGTTTTTT
>TRBV5-1|NA|TRBJ2-1|NA
CASSRDTDNEQFF
TGCGCCAGCAGCCGTGACACTGACAATGAGCAGTTCTTC
>TRBV10-3|few|TRBJ2-3|NA
CAITGGEDTQYF
TGTGCCATCACCGGGGGTGAAGATACGCAGTATTTT
>TRBV5-4|few|TRBJ2-2|NA
CASSQMPTGLKGTGELFF
TGTGCCAGCAGCCAAATGCCAACAGGGTTGAAGGGCACCGGGGAGCTGTTTTTT
>TRBV9|NA|TRBJ2-1|TRBD2
CASSVGSGGSDEQFF
TGTGCCAGCAGCGTAGGAAGCGGGGGGTCCGATGAGCAGTTCTTC
>TRBV2|NA|TRBJ1-1|NA
CASSNSYMNTEAFF
TGTGCCAGCAGTAACAGTTACATGAACACTGAAGCTTTCTTT
>TRBV29-1|NA|TRBJ2-1|NA
CSASPRGLPTEQFF
TGCAGCGCCTCGCCGCGGGGGCTCCCCACTGAGCAGTTCTTC
>TRBV5-4|NA|TRBJ2-1|TRBD1
CASSAGQGAGNEQFF
TGTGCCAGCAGCGCGGGACAGGGGGCGGGCAATGAGCAGTTCTTC
>TRBV7-2|NA|TRBJ1-2|NA
CASSARRGTNYGYTF
TGTGCCAGCAGCGCCCGGCGGGGGACGAACTATGGCTACACCTTC
>TRBV10-3|few|TRBJ1-5|TRBD1
CATCEQGAQQPQHF
TGTGCCACCTGTGAACAGGGGGCCCAACAGCCCCAGCATTTT
>TRBV5-5|NA|TRBJ1-1|NA
CASSFTVNTEAFF
TGTGCCAGCAGCTTCACAGTGAACACTGAAGCTTTCTTT
>TRBV5-6|few|TRBJ2-5|NA
CASSLWLGVGQETQYF
TGTGCCAGCAGCTTATGGCTCGGGGTCGGTCAAGAGACCCAGTACTTC
>TRBV27|NA|TRBJ2-2|NA
CASRGVNTGELFF
TGTGCCAGCCGAGGTGTTAACACCGGGGAGCTGTTTTTT
>TRBV15|few|TRBJ2-7|NA
CATSRAGTGDEQYF
TGTGCCACCAGCAGAGCGGGGACGGGAGACGAGCAGTACTTC
>TRBV4-3|few|TRBJ2-4|TRBD1
CASSQGGGRPNIQYF
TGCGCCAGCAGCCAAGGAGGGGGCAGGCCAAACATTCAGTACTTC
>TRBV30|NA|TRBJ1-5|TRBD1
CAWSPGGNQPQHF
TGTGCCTGGAGCCCAGGGGGTAATCAGCCCCAGCATTTT
>TRBV12-5|NA|TRBJ2-7|TRBD1
CASAVTGTGTYEQYF
TGTGCTAGTGCCGTGACTGGGACAGGAACGTACGAGCAGTACTTC
>TRBV29-1|few|TRBJ2-7|NA
CSVSRSGARSEQYF
TGCAGCGTCTCGAGGTCAGGGGCGCGAAGCGAGCAGTACTTC
>TRBV6-5|few|TRBJ1-1|TRBD1
CASSPGTGAFF
TGTGCCAGCAGCCCCGGGACAGGAGCTTTCTTT
>TRBV5-1|few|TRBJ2-1|NA
CASSLFHSSYNEQFF
TGCGCCAGCAGCTTGTTTCACAGCTCCTACAATGAGCAGTTCTTC
>TRBV5-4|NA|TRBJ2-7|NA
CASSLGEAREQYF
TGTGCCAGCAGCTTGGGAGAGGCGAGGGAGCAGTACTTC
>TRBV7-2|few|TRBJ2-1|TRBD2
CASSLAGAHNEQFF
TGTGCCAGCAGCCTAGCGGGGGCCCACAATGAGCAGTTCTTC
>TRBV5-4|NA|TRBJ2-5|TRBD2
CASSPYRTSGGETQYF
TGTGCCAGCAGCCCGTACCGAACTAGCGGGGGTGAGACCCAGTACTTC
>TRBV11-2|few|TRBJ2-1|NA
CASSLNTYNEQFF
TGTGCCAGCAGCTTGAACACCTACAATGAGCAGTTCTTC
>TRBV5-1|NA|TRBJ2-5|NA
CASSLVPEETQYF
TGCGCCAGCAGCTTGGTTCCAGAAGAGACCCAGTACTTC
>TRBV6-6|few|TRBJ2-5|NA
CATRIGLSSLFQYF
TGTGCCACCCGGATCGGACTATCCTCATTGTTCCAGTACTTC
>TRBV10-3|NA|TRBJ2-1|TRBD2
CAISGNGRGGAWNEQFF
TGTGCCATCAGTGGGAATGGCCGGGGGGGGGCCTGGAATGAGCAGTTCTTC
>TRBV9|NA|TRBJ2-1|TRBD1
CASSLGVTGGSYNEQFF
TGTGCCAGCAGTCTTGGCGTGACAGGGGGGTCCTACAATGAGCAGTTCTTC
>TRBV13|NA|TRBJ2-7|NA
CASNRYDRETYEQYF
TGTGCCAGCAACAGATACGACCGGGAAACCTACGAGCAGTACTTC
>TRBV5-1|NA|TRBJ2-5|NA
CASRRDQETQYF
TGCGCCAGCAGGAGAGACCAAGAGACCCAGTACTTC
>TRBV30|few|TRBJ1-5|TRBD1
CAWTGTGGEPQHF
TGTGCCTGGACCGGGACAGGGGGTGAGCCCCAGCATTTT
>TRBV28|NA|TRBJ2-3|TRBD2
CASSRTSGGTYTDTQYF
TGTGCCAGCAGCCGTACTAGCGGGGGGACCTACACAGATACGCAGTATTTT
>TRBV7-9|NA|TRBJ2-1|TRBD2
CASSLHSAGAYNEQFF
TGTGCCAGCAGCCTCCACTCAGCGGGGGCCTACAATGAGCAGTTCTTC
>TRBV5-1|few|TRBJ2-5|TRBD1
CASSHGTVQETQYF
TGCGCCAGCAGCCACGGGACAGTCCAAGAGACCCAGTACTTC
>TRBV9|NA|TRBJ1-5|NA
CASSVRGNRALRSNQPQHF
TGTGCCAGCAGCGTACGAGGAAACAGGGCCTTGAGGAGCAATCAGCCCCAGCATTTT
>TRBV19|few|TRBJ2-5|NA
CASRSRGIQETQYF
TGTGCCAGTAGGAGTAGAGGCATTCAAGAGACCCAGTACTTC
>TRBV28|NA|TRBJ2-3|TRBD2
CASSGNRGADTQYF
TGTGCCAGCAGTGGCAACCGGGGGGCAGATACGCAGTATTTT
>TRBV5-4|NA|TRBJ2-7|NA
CASSFGTTTQQYF
TGTGCCAGCAGCTTCGGAACGACTACCCAGCAGTACTTC
>TRBV28|NA|TRBJ2-1|TRBD2
CASSLAGGNNEQFF
TGTGCCAGCAGTTTAGCGGGGGGTAACAATGAGCAGTTCTTC
>TRBV15|NA|TRBJ1-5|NA
CATSREQVNQPQHF
TGTGCCACCAGCAGAGAGCAGGTCAATCAGCCCCAGCATTTT
>TRBV5-1|few|TRBJ1-2|NA
CASSLDTGKNYGYTF
TGCGCCAGCAGCTTGGATACAGGGAAGAACTATGGCTACACCTTC
>TRBV25-1|NA|TRBJ2-1|NA
CASSATGNEQFF
TGTGCCAGCAGTGCTACAGGGAATGAGCAGTTCTTC
>TRBV15|NA|TRBJ1-1|NA
CATSRGTAMNTEAFF
TGTGCCACCAGCAGAGGAACAGCCATGAACACTGAAGCTTTCTTT
>TRBV27|NA|TRBJ1-1|TRBD1
CASSLSMTGDVTEAFF
TGTGCCAGCAGTTTATCTATGACAGGGGATGTCACTGAAGCTTTCTTT
>TRBV27|few|TRBJ2-1|TRBD2
CASREVAGGSSNEQFF
TGTGCCAGCAGGGAGGTAGCGGGTGGGAGTTCCAATGAGCAGTTCTTC
>TRBV7-2|NA|TRBJ2-5|NA
CASSLRGTVQETQYF
TGTGCCAGCAGCTTACGAGGGACTGTCCAAGAGACCCAGTACTTC
>TRBV7-8|NA|TRBJ2-7|NA
CASSPRTDIYEQYF
TGTGCCAGCAGCCCCCGGACAGACATCTACGAGCAGTACTTC